The 8 T cell receptor beta chains below all came from one sample that was sequenced in a study of blood T cell repertoires in COVID-19. The data were produced by immunoSEQ multiplex PCR, yet TCRdb's version contains in-frame clones alone and is incomplete. The data hold more than 150,000 clones, with about nine tenths observed a single time. Specimen: peripheral blood. Receptor source: a man aged 40-55 years with acute or convalescent COVID-19.

Points on this clone: Other DNA sequences in this specimen translate into the identical CDR3. This chain connects TRBV6-5 to TRBJ2-7, with 8 nucleotides matching TRBD1. The CDR3 has 14 amino acids. Trimming removed 2 bases from V and 0 bases from J; junction bases left unmatched: 0. CDR1 and CDR2 from the germline V gene are MNHEY and SVGAGI. CDR3 sequence reads: CASSYDRGSYEQYF. CDR3 nucleotide sequence: TGTGCCAGCAGTTACGACAGGGGCTCCTACGAGCAGTACTTC.

CDR3 coding DNA: TGCGCCAGCAGCTTCCTGACAGGGGTTGGGAACGGGACTGAAGCTTTCTTT. Translated, it gives CASSFLTGVGNGTEAFF. V usage is TRBV5-1 and J usage is TRBJ1-1, with TRBD1 matching over 8 bases. The CDR3 runs to 17 residues. Looked up from germline, CDR1 is SGHRS and CDR2 is YFSETQ. V shed 2 bases and J 5 bases; nucleotides not matched to a gene: 14.

The chain is built from TRBV28 and TRBJ2-2; no clear D gene. There are 12 residues in the CDR3. Trimming removed 10 bases at V and 1 base at J, with 7 bases between. Germline V gives CDR1 MDHEN, CDR2 SYDVKM. CDR3 DNA sequence: TGTGCCACCTATAGGAACACCGGGGAGCTGTTTTTT. Amino acids: CATYRNTGELFF.

This sequence joins TRBV6-1 and TRBJ2-6, with a tentative D call TRBD1 (6 bases). Per germline, CDR1 MNHNS and CDR2 SASEGT. This CDR3 comprises 18 residues. V gave up 3 bases and J gave up 1 base, with 16 bases separating them. DNA for the CDR3: TGTGCCAGCAGTGACCGTCCGACAGGTTCGTCTGGGGCCAACGTCCTGACTTTC. Its protein is CASSDRPTGSSGANVLTF.

The V and J genes are TRBV29-1 and TRBJ2-3; 9 nucleotides align to TRBD2. Germline CDR1 SQVTM, CDR2 ANQGSEA. V gave up 5 bases and J gave up 0 bases; unmatched junction bases: 12. The CDR3 length is 17 residues. The chain's CDR3 is CSVMDGTSRLSTDTQYF. Here the CDR3 DNA reads TGCAGCGTTATGGATGGGACTAGCCGTCTCAGCACAGATACGCAGTATTTT.

The V call is TRBV5-4, the J call TRBJ2-5; weak D call: TRBD1 (6 bases). Trimming removed 2 bases from V and 6 bases from J, with 11 bases in between. CDR1 SGHNT and CDR2 YYREEE come from the germline V gene (reference sequence). The CDR3 is 13 amino acids. Written as DNA, the CDR3 is TGTGCCAGCAGCTTATCAGGGGTGAAGACCCAGTACTTC. This gives the protein CASSLSGVKTQYF.

The chain has TRBV7-2 and TRBJ2-7, with D possibly TRBD1 on 6 matching bases. The CDR3 extends over 14 amino acids. Germline loops: CDR1 SGHTA, CDR2 FQGNSA. V was pared by 1 base and J by 5 bases, with 12 bases between. The CDR3 region is CASSLGQAGHEQYF. CDR3 nucleotide sequence: TGTGCCAGCAGCTTAGGACAGGCGGGCCACGAGCAGTACTTC. Using reference TRBV7-2 and TRBJ2-7 for the parts outside the CDR3, the full variable domain is GAGVSQSPSNKVTEKGKDVELRCDPISGHTALYWYRQSLGQGLEFLIYFQGNSAPDKSGLPSDRFSAERTGGSVSTLTIQRTQQEDSAVYLCASSLGQAGHEQYFGPGTRLTVT.

The chain recombines TRBV5-1 with TRBJ2-2, with TRBD2 matching 10 bases. V dropped 0 bases and J dropped 5; count of bases not matched to a gene: 7. This CDR3 spans 17 amino acids. Germline V gene lookup returns CDR1 SGHRS and CDR2 YFSETQ. CDR3 residues: CASSLAVGLALTGELFF. The CDR3, as DNA: TGCGCCAGCAGCTTGGCGGTGGGACTAGCGCTTACCGGGGAGCTGTTTTTT.